One and the same sample provided the 21 T cell receptor beta chains below, sequenced in a study of T cells in Graves' hyperthyroidism and ophthalmopathy. The CDR3 regions of TCR beta were amplified from RNA transcripts. HTBI primers drove first-round RT-PCR of the TCR CDR3. From the multiplex PCR reads, TCRdb called clonotypes with MiXCR, one entry per CDR3 protein. The sample shows 650,000 to 850,000 distinct CDR3 sequences, over 15% of them seen only once. The sequenced material came from blood. These receptors were obtained from a woman aged 45-65 years with Graves' hyperthyroidism that later progressed to Graves' ophthalmopathy.

This clonotype occurred many times. The chain links TRBV3-1 to TRBJ2-1; TRBD2 might be the D (6 bases). V was cut by 4 bases and J by 4 bases, with 17 bases left in between. CDR1 LGHDT and CDR2 YNNKEL come from the germline V gene (reference sequence). The CDR3 sequence is 16 residues long. The CDR3: CASSLGSSRKYNEQFF. The CDR3 DNA sequence: TGTGCCAGCAGCCTCGGGAGCAGCCGAAAATACAATGAGCAGTTCTTC.

This clonotype was observed at least ten times. The chain links TRBV12-3 or TRBV12-4 to TRBJ2-5, with D unclear. CDR3 size: 14 residues. Trimming shortened V by 1 base and J by 5 bases, and 11 bases separated the two germline ends. The CDR3, as DNA: TGTGCCAGCAGTTTAGGGCAGACGAGGGAGACCCAGTACTTC. This sequence encodes CASSLGQTRETQYF.

This clonotype was observed a handful of times. The rearrangement joins TRBV7-9 to TRBJ2-5, with 8 bases fitting TRBD2. The CDR3 is made up of 16 amino acids. Germline CDR1 and CDR2: SEHNR and FQNEAQ (reference sequence). V lost 5 bases and J lost 2; bases outside the gene matches: 10. The CDR3 coding sequence is TGTGCCAGCAGCATCCTTCGCGGGGGGCCACAAGAGACCCAGTACTTC. Translating it yields CASSILRGGPQETQYF.

This clonotype was recorded many times. The chain carries TRBV6-2 or TRBV6-3 and TRBJ2-7, with TRBD2 matching 12 bases. The CDR3 consists of 15 residues. Germline V gives CDR1 MNHEY, CDR2 SVGEGT. J was trimmed by 3 bases and V by 8 bases; bases with no gene match: 8. DNA of the CDR3: TGTGCCAGCCAAAACTGGACTAGCGGGGTCTACGAGCAGTACTTC. Translated: CASQNWTSGVYEQYF.

This clonotype was observed at least ten times. The genes are TRBV3-1 and TRBJ2-1; D may correspond to TRBD1 or TRBD2 (6 bases each). V lost 0 bases, J lost 4 bases, and 10 bases lay in between. Germline V CDR1 and CDR2: LGHDT, YNNKEL (reference sequence). CDR3 length: 15 amino acids. The CDR3 DNA is TGTGCCAGCAGCCAAGATGAGGGGGGATACAATGAGCAGTTCTTC. Protein product: CASSQDEGGYNEQFF.

The chain carries TRBV6-1 and TRBJ1-1; no reliable D call. Between the trimmed V and J ends, which lost 2 bases and 4 bases, there was a span of 5 bases. The CDR3 contains 12 residues. Germline loops: CDR1 MNHNS, CDR2 SASEGT. The CDR3 reads CASSEYGTEAFF. As DNA, the CDR3 is TGTGCCAGCAGTGAATACGGCACTGAAGCTTTCTTT.

The chain links TRBV12-3 or TRBV12-4 to TRBJ1-2; no reliable D call. The CDR3 is 14 residues long. V was cut by 3 bases and J by 0 bases, with 8 bases left in between. The CDR3 coding sequence is TGTGCCAGCAGTTTGACCGAATCTAACTATGGCTACACCTTC. Protein product: CASSLTESNYGYTF.

The sample holds a few counts of this clonotype. This rearrangement joins TRBV12-3 or TRBV12-4 to TRBJ1-1; TRBD1 matches 9 bases. Trimming at V came to 4 bases and at J to 8 bases, leaving 5 bases not matched to a gene. There are 13 residues in the CDR3. The DNA for the CDR3 is TGTGCCAGCAGTTGGGACAGGGCTTCAGAAGCTTTCTTT. Amino acids: CASSWDRASEAFF.

In this sample, this clonotype turned up once. The chain combines TRBV6-1 with TRBJ2-1; a possible D gene is TRBD2 (5 bases). Germline values: CDR1 MNHNS, CDR2 SASEGT. The CDR3 runs 13 residues. Deletions cut 8 bases from V and 5 bases from J, with 13 bases between. The CDR3 spells CASGRERDNEQFF. The CDR3 bases are TGTGCCAGCGGACGGGAAAGGGACAATGAGCAGTTCTTC.

The CDR3: CASSLEGFTGELFF. In DNA form, the CDR3 reads TGTGCCAGCAGCTTAGAGGGATTCACCGGGGAGCTGTTTTTT. This chain joins TRBV7-9 and TRBJ2-2; D gene ambiguous. The CDR3 length is 14 residues. CDR1 is SEHNR, CDR2 FQNEAQ, per germline (reference sequence). Trimming took 1 base from V and 4 from J, leaving 7 bases between them. The entire variable domain, with the rest obtained from reference TRBV7-9 and TRBJ2-2, is as follows: DTGVSQNPRHKITKRGQNVTFRCDPISEHNRLYWYRQTLGQGPEFLTYFQNEAQLEKSRLLSDRFSAERPKGSFSTLEIQRTEQGDSAMYLCASSLEGFTGELFFGEGSRLTVL.

The sample holds many counts of this clonotype. The rearrangement uses TRBV3-1 and TRBJ1-2; 8 nucleotides agree with TRBD1. CDR3 length: 14 residues. CDR1 and CDR2 from the germline V gene are LGHDT and YNNKEL (reference sequence). The V gene end was trimmed by 0 bases and the J gene end by 4 bases; junction bases not matched to a gene: 1. Here the CDR3 DNA reads TGTGCCAGCAGCCAAGAGACAGGGGCCTATGGCTACACCTTC. This translates into CASSQETGAYGYTF.

The genes are TRBV6-1 and TRBJ1-2; TRBD1 is a possible D gene (5 bases). Germline V gene lookup returns CDR1 MNHNS and CDR2 SASEGT. This CDR3 spans 12 amino acids. V gave up 10 bases and J gave up 4 bases, with 13 bases separating them. The CDR3 DNA reads TGTGCCACTTCGTCCGGGGGCTATGGCTACACCTTC. Translation: CATSSGGYGYTF.

This clonotype has more than one count but fewer than ten. The chain has TRBV2 and TRBJ1-2; TRBD1 aligns across 7 bases. Trimming at V came to 7 bases and at J to 1 base, leaving 15 bases not matched to a gene. The CDR3 covers 17 residues. Germline assignment: CDR1 SNHLY and CDR2 FYNNEI. The CDR3 coding sequence is TGTGCCAGCAATTCCCCAGGGGGTTTTAATTATAACTATGGCTACACCTTC. Translated: CASNSPGGFNYNYGYTF.

The V and J genes are TRBV12-3 or TRBV12-4 and TRBJ2-7, with 8 bases fitting TRBD1. The CDR3 consists of 15 residues. The ends lost 5 bases at V and 6 bases at J; junction bases unmatched: 12. CDR3 in amino acids: CASSPPGGGLFEQYF. CDR3 coding DNA: TGTGCCAGCAGTCCCCCAGGGGGCGGGTTGTTCGAGCAGTACTTC.

This clonotype appeared a few times. The chain links TRBV9 to TRBJ1-1; 10 nucleotides match TRBD1. The CDR3 has 13 amino acids. J was trimmed by 7 bases and V by 4 bases; bases with no gene match: 4. From germline, CDR1 is SGDLS and CDR2 YYNGEE. The CDR3 region has the DNA TGTGCCAGCAGCCTTCGGGACAGGGGTGAAGCTTTCTTT. Encoded protein: CASSLRDRGEAFF.

This clonotype was counted many times. This chain joins TRBV3-1 and TRBJ2-3; no clear D. V dropped 7 bases and J dropped 1 base, with 18 bases sitting between them. The CDR3 consists of 16 residues. Per germline, CDR1 LGHDT and CDR2 YNNKEL (reference sequence). The CDR3 nucleotides read TGTGCCAGCACCTCGACAACTTCTGGGGGCACAGATACGCAGTATTTT. This sequence encodes CASTSTTSGGTDTQYF.

The chain employs TRBV5-5 and TRBJ1-6; a possible D gene is TRBD1 (6 bases). V lost 4 bases to trimming and J lost 9 bases, with 14 bases between them. The CDR3 has 14 amino acids. Germline CDR1 SGHKS, CDR2 YYEKEE (reference sequence). CDR3 sequence reads: CASSGSGAISPLHF. CDR3 sequence (DNA): TGTGCCAGCAGCGGTTCGGGGGCGATTTCACCCCTCCACTTT. The full variable domain, its missing parts supplied by reference TRBV5-5 and TRBJ1-6, is DAGVTQSPTHLIKTRGQQVTLRCSPISGHKSVSWYQQVLGQGPQFIFQYYEKEERGRGNFPDRFSARQFPNYSSELNVNALLLGDSALYLCASSGSGAISPLHFGNGTRLTVT.

This clonotype was seen at least ten times. This rearrangement joins TRBV2 to TRBJ2-3; 9 bases agree with TRBD2. The V segment lost 3 bases and the J segment 6 bases; nucleotides outside the gene matches: 13. Germline-derived CDR1 and CDR2 are SNHLY and FYNNEI. The CDR3 extends over 17 amino acids. The CDR3 spells CASSDGGGGGATDTQYF. The CDR3 DNA reads as TGTGCCAGCAGTGACGGGGGTGGCGGGGGGGCTACGGATACGCAGTATTTT. Combining the CDR3 with reference TRBV2 and TRBJ2-3 gives the whole variable domain EPEVTQTPSHQVTQMGQEVILRCVPISNHLYFYWYRQILGQKVEFLVSFYNNEISEKSEIFDDQFSVERPDGSNFTLKIRSTKLEDSAMYFCASSDGGGGGATDTQYFGPGTRLTVL.

This clonotype has just a few counts. The chain is built from TRBV11-2 and TRBJ1-5; D unclear. From germline, CDR1 is SGHAT and CDR2 FQNNGV. This CDR3 is built from 15 residues. V was cut by 5 bases and J by 0 bases, with 11 bases left in between. The CDR3 here is CASSHSSYSNQPQHF. In DNA form, the CDR3 reads TGTGCCAGCAGCCACAGTAGTTATAGCAATCAGCCCCAGCATTTT.

This clonotype was counted ten times or more. This chain uses TRBV12-3 or TRBV12-4 with TRBJ2-5; D is unresolved. The germline V and J ends were trimmed by 5 bases and 7 bases, with 8 bases remaining between them. This CDR3 spans 11 amino acids. CDR3 in DNA: TGTGCCAGCAGTGCGTTAAGGACCCAGTACTTC. This sequence encodes CASSALRTQYF.

Turning to this clonotype: This may stem from a read error, because a much larger clone lies one nucleotide away. The chain carries TRBV10-3 and TRBJ1-1; D is undetermined. This CDR3 spans 14 amino acids. Per germline, CDR1 ENHRY and CDR2 SYGVKD. Trimming took 8 bases from V and 4 from J, leaving 17 bases between them. CDR3 sequence (DNA): TGTGCCATCGATGGCACCAACTCGGGCACTGAAGCTTTCTTT. Translating it yields CAIDGTNSGTEAFF.